A single sample is the source of the 5 T cell receptor beta chains below, sequenced in a study of response to subunit inactivated influenza vaccine (dated 2018 in TCRdb). Library preparation was by RT-PCR. The sample was run on an Illumina HiSeq 2500. TCRdb reworked the public reads: Q25 trimming with fastp, MiXCR clone assembly, productive beta chains retained. Rows with one shared CDR3 protein collapse into an entry with the most common genes and DNA. The sample table records almost 250,000 distinct CDR3 sequences; 12% of these occur just once. The top ten clonotypes cover about 7.8% of the sample. The source was non-naive T cells sorted from PBMCs, collected 14 to 15 days before vaccination. The intended sense of this specimen's cell subset or site label: memory T cell fraction. Receptors were obtained from a middle-aged man who received an inactivated influenza vaccine. Donor details come from another sample of the same person, matched by shared clones.

This clonotype has at least ten counts. This chain links TRBV11-2 with TRBJ2-1; the match to TRBD2 covers 8 bases. With 5 bases clipped from V and 8 bases from J, the junction kept 5 bases outside the gene matches. The CDR3 is 13 amino acids. Germline V gene lookup returns CDR1 SGHAT and CDR2 FQNNGV. CDR3 sequence (DNA): TGTGCCAGCAGCCCAGAAGCGGGGGATGAGCAGTTCTTC. Translating it yields CASSPEAGDEQFF.

This clonotype was seen only a few times. J is TRBJ2-2 and V is TRBV28; TRBD2 is a possible D gene (6 bases). The V end lost 7 bases, the J end lost 3 bases, and 12 bases lay between the germline ends. Germline V gene sequence: CDR1 MDHEN, CDR2 SYDVKM. The CDR3 spans 14 residues. CDR3 sequence: CASKLGLYTGELFF. The CDR3 DNA reads as TGTGCCAGCAAACTGGGACTCTACACCGGGGAGCTGTTTTTT.

There are a few counts of this clonotype. The chain joins TRBV12-3 or TRBV12-4 to TRBJ1-3; no definite D call. The CDR3 sequence is 13 residues long. Trimming removed 6 bases at V and 1 base at J, with 7 bases between. The CDR3 DNA sequence: TGTGCCAGCAGCTTTAATTCTGGAAACACCATATATTTT. Translation: CASSFNSGNTIYF.

The chain carries TRBV5-4 and TRBJ2-2; 10 bases map to TRBD2. J gave up 5 bases and V 0 bases, and 4 bases lay outside the gene matches. CDR3 length: 16 amino acids. Germline-derived CDR1 and CDR2 are SGHNT and YYREEE (reference sequence). CDR3 sequence: CASSLGRTSGTGELFF. The CDR3 coding sequence is TGTGCCAGCAGCTTGGGTCGGACTAGCGGAACCGGGGAGCTGTTTTTT. The whole variable domain, filled in from reference TRBV5-4 and TRBJ2-2, reads ETGVTQSPTHLIKTRGQQVTLRCSSQSGHNTVSWYQQALGQGPQFIFQYYREEENGRGNFPPRFSGLQFPNYSSELNVNALELDDSALYLCASSLGRTSGTGELFFGEGSRLTVL.

Ten or more counts support this clonotype. The chain uses TRBV15 and TRBJ2-7, with a tentative D call TRBD1 (6 bases). The CDR3 has 17 amino acids. Looked up from germline, CDR1 is LNHNV and CDR2 is YYDKDF (reference sequence). Trimming left V 0 bases short and J 0 bases short, with 15 bases between. The CDR3, as DNA: TGTGCCACCAGCAGAGATTATGGGGGCGGCAGCTCCTACGAGCAGTACTTC. This codes for CATSRDYGGGSSYEQYF.